The 30 T cell receptor beta chains reported below all come from one sample, sequenced in a study of T cell responses to AZD1222 COVID-19 vaccine. TCRdb keeps only in-frame clones here, not all; method: immunoSEQ multiplex PCR. The sample lists about 110,000 clones, 70% to 90% occurring once. Sequenced here: peripheral blood, sampled on day 0 of AZD1222 vaccination. The receptor source for this set is an adult in good health.

This chain uses TRBV18 with TRBJ1-5, with TRBD1 matching 8 bases. V was pared by 3 bases and J by 4 bases, with 8 bases of the junction left unmatched. This CDR3 has 16 residues. Germline values: CDR1 KGHSH, CDR2 LQKENI. The CDR3 is CASSPSTGVDNQPQHF. DNA of the CDR3: TGTGCCAGCTCACCTTCGACAGGGGTGGATAATCAGCCCCAGCATTTT. Complete variable domain (other parts from reference TRBV18 and TRBJ1-5): NAGVMQNPRHLVRRRGQEARLRCSPMKGHSHVYWYRQLPEEGLKFMVYLQKENIIDESGMPKERFSAEFPKEGPSILRIQQVVRGDSAAYFCASSPSTGVDNQPQHFGDGTRLSIL.

The CDR3 nucleotides read TGTGCCACGAAGGGGACAGTGGGCACAGATACGCAGTATTTT. This encodes CATKGTVGTDTQYF. This chain joins TRBV10-3 and TRBJ2-3, with TRBD1 matching 7 bases. The CDR3 sequence is 14 residues long. Germline V CDR1 and CDR2: ENHRY, SYGVKD. Trimming cost V 10 bases and J 1 base; bases outside gene matches: 8.

The rearrangement links TRBV3-1 (or the pseudogene TRBV3-2) to TRBJ2-1, with TRBD2 matching over 8 bases. This CDR3 has 14 amino acids. Germline values: CDR1 LGHDT, CDR2 YNNKEL (reference sequence). The junction had 7 bases not matched to a gene; V was cut back by 4 bases and J by 8 bases. CDR3 sequence: CASSLGVAGYEQFF. The DNA of the CDR3 is TGTGCCAGCAGCCTCGGGGTAGCGGGATATGAGCAGTTCTTC.

The chain uses TRBV19 and TRBJ2-7, with a possible D match to TRBD1 (5 bases). In germline, CDR1 is LNHDA, CDR2 SQIVND (reference sequence). There are 15 residues in the CDR3. Trimming took 1 base from V and 6 from J, leaving 16 bases between them. The CDR3 DNA sequence: TGTGCCAGTAGTATAGGATCCCCAGGGAACGGCGAGCAGTACTTC. Protein product: CASSIGSPGNGEQYF.

CDR3 in DNA: TGTGCCACCAGTGATTTAGCGGGAGGTCATGGGCAGTTCTTC. This codes for CATSDLAGGHGQFF. V is TRBV24-1 and J is TRBJ2-1, with 9 bases that match TRBD2. Germline CDR1 is KGHDR and CDR2 is SFDVKD. CDR3 length: 14 residues. V dropped 1 base and J dropped 12; count of bases not matched to a gene: 6.

This sequence joins TRBV2 and TRBJ2-2, with 9 bases identical to TRBD2. The V segment lost 7 bases and the J segment 4 bases; nucleotides outside the gene matches: 4. Germline CDR1 reads SNHLY; CDR2 reads FYNNEI. The CDR3 has 14 amino acids. For the CDR3, the DNA is TGTGCCAGCACGGTTAGCGGGGGCACCGGGGAGCTGTTTTTT. Its translation: CASTVSGGTGELFF.

V gene TRBV19 combines with J gene TRBJ2-1; D is undetermined. Germline-derived CDR1 and CDR2 are LNHDA and SQIVND (reference sequence). The CDR3 is 15 amino acids. V was trimmed by 5 bases and J by 2 bases, leaving 13 bases between them. The CDR3 here is CASSPGPLAYNEQFF. The CDR3 DNA sequence: TGTGCCAGTAGTCCCGGACCCTTGGCCTACAATGAGCAGTTCTTC.

The gene calls are TRBV29-1 and TRBJ1-1, with no clear D. With 6 bases removed from V and 1 base from J, the gap between germline ends came to 12 bases. Per germline, CDR1 SQVTM and CDR2 ANQGSEA. The length of the CDR3 is 13 residues. The CDR3 sequence is CSVAPRGNTEAFF. The CDR3 bases are TGCAGCGTGGCCCCCCGGGGGAACACTGAAGCTTTCTTT.

The V call is TRBV19, the J call TRBJ1-1; the D is unclear. This CDR3 has 13 residues. Germline CDR1 is LNHDA and CDR2 is SQIVND (reference sequence). Between the trimmed V and J ends, which lost 6 bases and 4 bases, there was a span of 12 bases. The CDR3 coding sequence is TGTGCCAGTAGGTTCGGGAGCACCACTGAAGCTTTCTTT. Its translation is CASRFGSTTEAFF. Variable domain in full (rest from reference TRBV19 and TRBJ1-1): DGGITQSPKYLFRKEGQNVTLSCEQNLNHDAMYWYRQDPGQGLRLIYYSQIVNDFQKGDIAEGYSVSREKKESFPLTVTSAQKNPTAFYLCASRFGSTTEAFFGQGTRLTVV.

The chain recombines TRBV6-5 with TRBJ1-2; tentatively, D is TRBD1 (5 bases). CDR1 MNHEY and CDR2 SVGAGI come from the germline V gene. V was trimmed by 0 bases and J by 4 bases, leaving 12 bases between them. The length of the CDR3 is 15 residues. The CDR3 spells CASSYSTQGGYGYTF. The DNA of the CDR3 is TGTGCCAGCAGTTACTCGACGCAGGGAGGCTATGGCTACACCTTC.

This CDR3 reads CASSPKASGSYEQYF. CDR3 coding DNA: TGCGCCAGCAGCCCTAAAGCCTCGGGCTCCTACGAGCAGTACTTC. The gene calls are TRBV5-1 and TRBJ2-7; D unresolved. The CDR3 covers 15 residues. The V gene lost 4 bases and the J gene lost 0 bases, with 14 bases spanning the gap. Germline CDR1 reads SGHRS; CDR2 reads YFSETQ. Full variable domain (outside the CDR3, taken from reference TRBV5-1 and TRBJ2-7): KAGVTQTPRYLIKTRGQQVTLSCSPISGHRSVSWYQQTPGQGLQFLFEYFSETQRNKGNFPGRFSGRQFSNSRSEMNVSTLELGDSALYLCASSPKASGSYEQYFGPGTRLTVT.

The CDR3 region has the DNA TGTGCCAGCACCCTCGATGTCACGGGTGAAAAACTGTTTTTT. Protein: CASTLDVTGEKLFF. The V gene is TRBV7-9, the J gene TRBJ1-4; D is uncertain. The CDR3 extends over 14 amino acids. Deletions cut 7 bases from V and 7 bases from J, with 16 bases between. The germline V gene encodes CDR1 SEHNR and CDR2 FQNEAQ (reference sequence). The full variable domain, with the rest looked up from reference TRBV7-9 and TRBJ1-4, is DTGVSQNPRHKITKRGQNVTFRCDPISEHNRLYWYRQTLGQGPEFLTYFQNEAQLEKSRLLSDRFSAERPKGSFSTLEIQRTEQGDSAMYLCASTLDVTGEKLFFGSGTQLSVL.

This chain connects TRBV7-2 to TRBJ2-3; 12 bases line up with TRBD2. Per the germline V gene, CDR1 is SGHTA and CDR2 is FQGNSA. V lost 2 bases, J lost 8 bases, and 11 bases stayed unmatched. The CDR3 is 17 residues long. The CDR3 region is CASSLFLLAGGSGTQYF. The CDR3 DNA sequence: TGTGCCAGCAGCTTATTTTTACTAGCGGGAGGTTCTGGTACGCAGTATTTT.

This clone was detected once. The rearrangement joins TRBV27 to TRBJ2-7; the D is unclear. This CDR3 spans 12 amino acids. Deletions cut 6 bases from V and 7 bases from J, with 13 bases between. Per the germline V gene, CDR1 is MNHEY and CDR2 is SMNVEV (reference sequence). This CDR3 is CASSTHPWEQYF. As DNA, the CDR3 is TGTGCCAGCAGCACACACCCTTGGGAGCAGTACTTC.

This rearrangement joins TRBV24-1 to TRBJ1-2, with 9 bases fitting TRBD1. The junction had 7 bases not matched to a gene; V was cut back by 3 bases and J by 3 bases. The CDR3 contains 16 residues. Germline V CDR1 and CDR2: KGHDR, SFDVKD. The CDR3 DNA is TGTGCCACCAGTGATACTCGGACAGGGGAAGACTATGGCTACACCTTC. It translates to CATSDTRTGEDYGYTF.

The V gene is TRBV29-1, the J gene TRBJ2-7, with D perhaps matching TRBD2 (5 bases). Germline CDR1 and CDR2: SQVTM and ANQGSEA. The CDR3 extends over 13 amino acids. The germline V and J ends were trimmed by 7 bases and 2 bases, with 15 bases remaining between them. Here the CDR3 DNA reads TGCAGCGCACTAGGCCCCGGCGCCTACGAGCAGTACTTC. It yields the protein CSALGPGAYEQYF.

The V gene is TRBV7-3, the J gene TRBJ2-1; 11 bases match TRBD1. This CDR3 has 19 residues. V was clipped by 4 bases and J by 2 bases; unmatched bases: 13. Germline V gene lookup returns CDR1 SGHTA and CDR2 FQGTGA. The CDR3 spells CASSSYWTGGRNTYNEQFF. The CDR3, as DNA: TGTGCCAGCAGCTCCTATTGGACAGGGGGCCGAAATACCTACAATGAGCAGTTCTTC.

The rearrangement links TRBV6-2 or TRBV6-3 to TRBJ2-1; weak D call: TRBD2 (5 bases). Germline V gene data show CDR1 as MNHEY and CDR2 as SVGEGT. This CDR3 has 15 amino acids. Trimming removed 2 bases at V and 9 bases at J, with 17 bases between. The CDR3 region is CASSYPPGLGSEQFF. In DNA, the CDR3 is TGTGCCAGCAGTTACCCCCCGGGGTTGGGGAGTGAGCAGTTCTTC.

This clone was detected a few times. The rearrangement links TRBV27 to TRBJ1-3; tentatively, D is TRBD1 (6 bases). V lost 5 bases to trimming and J lost 7 bases, with 18 bases between them. Germline V gene lookup returns CDR1 MNHEY and CDR2 SMNVEV (reference sequence). The CDR3 length is 15 residues. In nucleotides, the CDR3 is TGTGCCAGCAGTCCGCTAGGGGGACCGGGGAACACCATATATTTT. As protein: CASSPLGGPGNTIYF.

V and J are TRBV6-5 and TRBJ2-5; 9 nucleotides align to TRBD1. Losses at the gene ends were 5 bases for V and 7 bases for J; bases not matched to a gene: 5. The CDR3 has 13 residues. Germline-derived CDR1 and CDR2 are MNHEY and SVGAGI. The CDR3 region is CASSTRTGVTQYF. The DNA of the CDR3 is TGTGCCAGCAGTACCAGGACAGGGGTGACCCAGTACTTC.

This clone appeared a single time. V is TRBV18 and J is TRBJ2-5; D gene unclear. Between the trimmed V and J ends, which lost 6 bases and 3 bases, there was a span of 5 bases. Germline CDR1 and CDR2: KGHSH and LQKENI. The CDR3 extends over 11 amino acids. CDR3 amino acids: CASSPEETQYF. DNA for the CDR3: TGTGCCAGCTCCCCTGAAGAGACCCAGTACTTC.

The chain has TRBV11-2 and TRBJ2-7; D unclear. Trimming shortened V by 5 bases and J by 4 bases, and 9 bases separated the two germline ends. CDR1 and CDR2 from the germline V gene are SGHAT and FQNNGV. The CDR3 has 12 residues. The CDR3 coding sequence is TGTGCCAGCAGCCCCTCCCCTTACGAGCAGTACGTC. The encoded protein is CASSPSPYEQYV.

This rearrangement joins TRBV28 to TRBJ1-5; no clear D. The germline gives CDR1 MDHEN, CDR2 SYDVKM. Trimming shortened V by 3 bases and J by 11 bases, and 11 bases separated the two germline ends. CDR3 size: 12 residues. This CDR3 reads CASSLIRVTQHF. The CDR3 coding sequence is TGTGCCAGCAGTTTGATTAGAGTCACCCAGCATTTT. Full variable domain (outside the CDR3, taken from reference TRBV28 and TRBJ1-5): DVKVTQSSRYLVKRTGEKVFLECVQDMDHENMFWYRQDPGLGLRLIYFSYDVKMKEKGDIPEGYSVSREKKERFSLILESASTNQTSMYLCASSLIRVTQHFGDGTRLSIL.

This sequence joins TRBV19 and TRBJ1-5, with a weak D call TRBD1 (6 bases). The CDR3 extends over 14 amino acids. V lost 1 base to trimming and J lost 7 bases, with 11 bases between them. Germline lookup yields CDR1 LNHDA and CDR2 SQIVND (reference sequence). Written as DNA, the CDR3 is TGTGCCAGTAGTATAGGGGTAGGGGGACAGCCCCAGCATTTT. This translates into CASSIGVGGQPQHF.

The V and J genes are TRBV10-2 and TRBJ1-2; no clear D. The germline gives CDR1 WSHSY, CDR2 SAAADI. CDR3 length: 12 residues. The V end was cut by 3 bases, the J end by 4 bases, with 6 bases between. CDR3 protein: CASSEVIYGYTF. The CDR3 DNA is TGCGCCAGCAGTGAAGTGATCTATGGCTACACCTTC.

The chain employs TRBV5-1 and TRBJ2-3, with D possibly TRBD2 on 7 matching bases. V was trimmed by 0 bases and J by 1 base, leaving 15 bases between them. In germline, CDR1 is SGHRS, CDR2 YFSETQ. There are 17 residues in the CDR3. Written as DNA, the CDR3 is TGCGCCAGCAGCTTGGAGGCGCGGGGGCCCCGCACAGATACGCAGTATTTT. Protein: CASSLEARGPRTDTQYF.

The V gene is TRBV7-9, the J gene TRBJ2-1; D call uncertain. CDR3 length: 12 residues. CDR1 is SEHNR, CDR2 FQNEAQ, per germline (reference sequence). V was cut by 2 bases and J by 4 bases, with 3 bases left in between. The CDR3 DNA is TGTGCCAGCAGCTTACGGTACAATGAGCAGTTCTTC. Its translation is CASSLRYNEQFF.

The V call is TRBV13, the J call TRBJ2-5; 9 bases line up with TRBD2. The germline CDR1 and CDR2 sequences are PRHDT and FYEKMQ (reference sequence). This CDR3 is built from 17 residues. V trimming: 5 bases; J trimming: 1 base; junction bases outside the gene matches: 11. The CDR3 protein is CASSPSWIAGAQETQYF. CDR3 nucleotide sequence: TGTGCCAGCAGCCCCTCGTGGATAGCGGGGGCCCAAGAGACCCAGTACTTC.

V and J are TRBV4-1 and TRBJ2-2, with 11 bases identical to TRBD2. The V and J ends lost 4 bases and 0 bases, in that order; junction bases with no gene match: 4. There are 17 residues in the CDR3. CDR1 is MGHRA and CDR2 is YSYEKL in the germline V gene. CDR3 region: CASSLWGLAANTGELFF. The CDR3 coding sequence is TGCGCCAGCAGCCTTTGGGGACTAGCGGCGAACACCGGGGAGCTGTTTTTT.

The rearrangement uses TRBV27 and TRBJ2-6, with a possible D match to TRBD2 (5 bases). V lost 5 bases, J lost 4 bases, and 9 bases lay in between. This CDR3 is 14 amino acids long. The germline CDR1 and CDR2 sequences are MNHEY and SMNVEV (reference sequence). The CDR3 here is CASSGRAGANVLTF. CDR3 sequence (DNA): TGTGCCAGCAGTGGGCGGGCAGGGGCCAACGTCCTGACTTTC. Complete variable domain (other parts from reference TRBV27 and TRBJ2-6): EAQVTQNPRYLITVTGKKLTVTCSQNMNHEYMSWYRQDPGLGLRQIYYSMNVEVTDKGDVPEGYKVSRKEKRNFPLILESPSPNQTSLYFCASSGRAGANVLTFGAGSRLTVL.